What follows are 6 T cell receptor beta chains derived from one specimen sequenced in a study of technical replicates of blood from four donors (dated by TCRdb to about 2017). The method was the immunoSEQ multiplex PCR assay. TCRdb obtained this table from immuneACCESS and retained in-frame rearrangements with V and J assigned. These tables miss some clones; where compared with another copy, unresolved V genes account for less than half of the shortfall, and the remainder is unexplained. The sample table records roughly 70,000 clones; around 95% of these occur just once. The top ten clonotypes cover 0.3% to 0.5% of the sample. Sequences were obtained from T cells isolated from PBMCs. Receptor source: a human donor in good health.

The chain is built from TRBV7-6 and TRBJ2-7; D possibly corresponds to TRBD1 (5 bases). The ends were cut back, 2 bases at V and 0 bases at J, with 14 bases in the middle. From germline, CDR1 is SGHVS and CDR2 FNYEAQ. The CDR3 runs to 16 residues. The CDR3 region has the DNA TGTGCCAGCAGCTTATACGACAGCCACCTCTCCTACGAGCAGTACTTC. Translated: CASSLYDSHLSYEQYF.

This chain links TRBV6-5 with TRBJ1-1; no definite D call. The V gene lost 7 bases and the J gene lost 1 base, with 4 bases spanning the gap. The CDR3 sequence is 11 residues long. CDR1 is MNHEY, CDR2 SVGAGI, per germline. The CDR3, as DNA: TGTGCCAGCATTCAGAACACTGAAGCTTTCTTT. Translating gives CASIQNTEAFF.

This clone was counted a few times. This rearrangement joins TRBV11-1 to TRBJ2-1, with 13 bases lining up with TRBD2. The J segment lost 10 bases and the V segment lost 5 bases, leaving 5 bases of the junction unmatched. Germline V gives CDR1 SGHAT, CDR2 FQDESV (reference sequence). CDR3 length: 14 residues. In DNA, the CDR3 is TGTGCCAGCAGCCGGACTAGCGGGAGAGGCGAGCAGTTCTTC. As protein: CASSRTSGRGEQFF. Drawing the rest from reference TRBV11-1 and TRBJ2-1, the complete variable domain is EAEVAQSPRYKITEKSQAVAFWCDPISGHATLYWYRQILGQGPELLVQFQDESVVDDSQLPKDRFSAERLKGVDSTLKIQPAELGDSAMYLCASSRTSGRGEQFFGPGTRLTVL.

The chain is built from TRBV29-1 and TRBJ1-6; 12 bases are a match to TRBD1. The V and J ends lost 0 bases and 6 bases, in that order; junction bases with no gene match: 18. Germline values: CDR1 SQVTM, CDR2 ANQGSEA. The CDR3 sequence is 21 residues long. The CDR3 region is CSVEDRRLAGQGASGNSPLHF. CDR3 bases: TGCAGCGTTGAAGATAGACGATTAGCGGGACAGGGGGCTAGCGGTAATTCACCCCTCCACTTT.

The CDR3 protein is CASSYDRFSNQPQHF. CDR3 DNA: TGTGCCAGCAGTTACGACAGGTTTAGCAATCAGCCCCAGCATTTT. The chain links TRBV27 to TRBJ1-5, with a possible D match to TRBD1 (6 bases). This CDR3 spans 15 amino acids. V shed 4 bases and J shed 0 bases, with 10 bases lying between them. Germline-derived CDR1 and CDR2 are MNHEY and SMNVEV (reference sequence).

The table lists this clone with a few counts. The chain joins TRBV19 to TRBJ2-7; 12 bases are shared with TRBD2. Germline CDR1 LNHDA, CDR2 SQIVND (reference sequence). Trimming cost V 5 bases and J 11 bases; bases outside gene matches: 7. The CDR3 is made up of 13 amino acids. In DNA form, the CDR3 reads TGTGCCAGTAGTTCCCAGACTAGCGGGAGCAAGTACTTC. It yields the protein CASSSQTSGSKYF. The entire variable domain, with the rest obtained from reference TRBV19 and TRBJ2-7, is as follows: DGGITQSPKYLFRKEGQNVTLSCEQNLNHDAMYWYRQDPGQGLRLIYYSQIVNDFQKGDIAEGYSVSREKKESFPLTVTSAQKNPTAFYLCASSSQTSGSKYFGPGTRLTVT.